Each of the 10 T cell receptor beta chains below was sequenced from the same sample in a study of shared clonotypes between healthy human individuals. Using immunoSEQ multiplex PCR, the repertoire was profiled, and TCRdb retains in-frame clones only, with some absent. The data contain about 2.1 million clones, approximately 94% of them seen just once; the ten biggest clones take up more than 1.5%. Naive-designated CD8 cells lacked CD45RO, were positively enriched for CCR7, and omitted terminally differentiated effector memory CD45RA+ cells. Sequencing used naive CD8+ T cells from PBMCs. Receptors originate from a young man in good health. Some clones in this sample may be carry-over from other donors' samples.

The chain is built from TRBV18 and TRBJ2-7; 10 bases agree with TRBD1. The length of the CDR3 is 15 residues. The trim removed 4 bases at V and 5 bases at J, leaving 8 bases unmatched. Germline V CDR1 and CDR2: KGHSH, LQKENI. CDR3 sequence (DNA): TGTGCCAGCTCACAAGTTCGGACAGGGGGAGACGAGCAGTACTTC. As protein: CASSQVRTGGDEQYF.

The genes are TRBV13 and TRBJ2-1; D not certain. CDR1 and CDR2 (germline): PRHDT, FYEKMQ (reference sequence). Trimming shortened V by 5 bases and J by 10 bases, and 9 bases separated the two germline ends. The CDR3 length is 11 residues. The CDR3: CASSRGREQFF. The CDR3 coding sequence is TGTGCCAGCAGCCGCGGACGAGAGCAGTTCTTC.

As to this clone: The identical CDR3 is also encoded by other nucleotide sequences in the sample. V and J are TRBV4-3 and TRBJ2-7; 12 bases map to TRBD2. Germline values: CDR1 LGHNA, CDR2 YSLEER. The V and J ends lost 1 base and 6 bases, in that order; junction bases with no gene match: 1. This CDR3 is 14 amino acids long. CDR3 residues: CASSQGLAGVEQYF. The CDR3 DNA reads as TGCGCCAGCAGCCAAGGACTAGCGGGAGTCGAGCAGTACTTC.

V gene TRBV6-5 combines with J gene TRBJ2-7; D is unresolved. Germline CDR1 MNHEY, CDR2 SVGAGI. The CDR3 totals 14 residues. V was cut by 2 bases and J by 0 bases, with 8 bases left in between. CDR3 sequence reads: CASSYRGASYEQYF. The CDR3 DNA reads TGTGCCAGCAGTTACCGTGGAGCCTCCTACGAGCAGTACTTC.

In DNA form, the CDR3 reads TGCGCCAGCAGCCTTCACCCAACGAGCGGGGCCAACGTCCTGACTTTC. This encodes CASSLHPTSGANVLTF. The chain recombines TRBV4-1 with TRBJ2-6; D remains ambiguous. The CDR3 runs 16 residues. Between the trimmed V and J ends, which lost 4 bases and 4 bases, there was a span of 14 bases. Germline V gene sequence: CDR1 MGHRA, CDR2 YSYEKL.

The genes are TRBV27 and TRBJ2-7; 9 bases line up with TRBD1. CDR3 length equals 15 residues. V trimming: 6 bases; J trimming: 3 bases; junction bases outside the gene matches: 9. Germline assignment: CDR1 MNHEY and CDR2 SMNVEV (reference sequence). The CDR3 nucleotides read TGTGCCAGCAGACTAGGAACGGGACAGGGCTACGAGCAGTACTTC. This gives the protein CASRLGTGQGYEQYF.

This chain uses TRBV27 with TRBJ2-7; D is possibly TRBD2 (5 bases). The V gene lost 5 bases and the J gene lost 3 bases, with 11 bases spanning the gap. Per the germline V gene, CDR1 is MNHEY and CDR2 is SMNVEV (reference sequence). The CDR3 extends over 13 amino acids. CDR3 DNA sequence: TGTGCCAGCAGTGGTGGTAGCGACTACGAGCAGTACTTC. It specifies CASSGGSDYEQYF.

The CDR3 loop is CASSLGLPGELFF. The CDR3 bases are TGTGCCAGCAGCTTAGGACTGCCCGGGGAGCTGTTTTTT. J is TRBJ2-2 and V is TRBV13; D gene unclear. The CDR3 runs 13 residues. V was trimmed by 0 bases and J by 6 bases, leaving 5 bases between them. The germline CDR1 and CDR2 sequences are PRHDT and FYEKMQ (reference sequence).

The chain is built from TRBV6-1 and TRBJ2-2, with 11 bases that match TRBD2. This CDR3 region has 14 residues. The V segment lost 10 bases and the J segment 6 bases; nucleotides outside the gene matches: 7. Germline V CDR1 and CDR2: MNHNS, SASEGT. The CDR3 DNA is TGTGCCACCAGGCTAGCGGGAGGCTCCGGGGAGCTGTTTTTT. Translated, it gives CATRLAGGSGELFF.

The V call is TRBV20-1, the J call TRBJ2-5, with D maybe TRBD2 (6 bases). V lost 6 bases and J 9 bases, leaving 14 bases between the germline ends. This CDR3 region has 11 residues. Germline loops: CDR1 DFQATT, CDR2 SNEGSKA (reference sequence). CDR3 nucleotide sequence: TGCAGTGCCCTGGCTTGGGGGGCCCAGTACTTC. Its protein is CSALAWGAQYF.